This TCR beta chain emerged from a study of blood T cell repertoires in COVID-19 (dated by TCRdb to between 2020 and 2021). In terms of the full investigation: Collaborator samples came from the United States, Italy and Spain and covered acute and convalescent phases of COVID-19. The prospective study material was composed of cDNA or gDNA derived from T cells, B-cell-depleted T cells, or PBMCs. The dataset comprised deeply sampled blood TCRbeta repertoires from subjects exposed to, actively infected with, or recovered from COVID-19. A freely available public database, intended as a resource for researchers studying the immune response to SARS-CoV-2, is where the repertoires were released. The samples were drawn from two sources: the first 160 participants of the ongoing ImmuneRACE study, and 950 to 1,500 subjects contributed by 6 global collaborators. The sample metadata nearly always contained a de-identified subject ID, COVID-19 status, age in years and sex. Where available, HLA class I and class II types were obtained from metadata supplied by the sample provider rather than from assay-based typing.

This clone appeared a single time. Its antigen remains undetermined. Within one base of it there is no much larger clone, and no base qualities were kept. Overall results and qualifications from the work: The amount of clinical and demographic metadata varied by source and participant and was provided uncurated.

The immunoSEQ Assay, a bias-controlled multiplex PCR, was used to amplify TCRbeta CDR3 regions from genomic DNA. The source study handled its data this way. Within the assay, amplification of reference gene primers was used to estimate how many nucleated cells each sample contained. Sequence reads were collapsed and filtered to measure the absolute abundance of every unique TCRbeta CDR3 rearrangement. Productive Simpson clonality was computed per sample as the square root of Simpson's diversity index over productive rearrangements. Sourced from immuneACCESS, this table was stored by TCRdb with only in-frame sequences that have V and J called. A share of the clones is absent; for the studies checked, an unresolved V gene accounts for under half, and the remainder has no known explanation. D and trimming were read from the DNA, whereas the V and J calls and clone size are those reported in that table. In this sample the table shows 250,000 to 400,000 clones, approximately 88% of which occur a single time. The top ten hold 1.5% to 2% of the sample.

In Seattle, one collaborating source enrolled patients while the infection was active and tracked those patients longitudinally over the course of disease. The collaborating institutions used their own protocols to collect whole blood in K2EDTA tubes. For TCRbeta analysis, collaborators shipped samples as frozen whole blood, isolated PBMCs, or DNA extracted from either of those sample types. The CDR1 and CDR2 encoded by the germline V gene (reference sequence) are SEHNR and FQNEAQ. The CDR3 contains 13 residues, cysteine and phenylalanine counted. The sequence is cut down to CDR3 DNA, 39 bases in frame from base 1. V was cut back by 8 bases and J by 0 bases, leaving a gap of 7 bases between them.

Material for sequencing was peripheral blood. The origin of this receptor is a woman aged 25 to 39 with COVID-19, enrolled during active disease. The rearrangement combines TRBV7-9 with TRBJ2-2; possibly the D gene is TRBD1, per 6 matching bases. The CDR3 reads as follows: CASAGANTGELFF. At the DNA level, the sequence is TGTGCCAGCGCAGGGGCGAACACCGGGGAGCTGTTTTTT.